The entry below gives a single T cell receptor (beta chain) sequence along with its context. There are 15 residues in the CDR3. Germline assignment: CDR1 SGHRS and CDR2 YFSETQ. The V segment lost 7 bases and the J segment 9 bases; nucleotides outside the gene matches: 15. TCRdb's table, derived via immunoSEQ multiplex PCR, lists solely in-frame clones and lacks some. Among roughly 420,000 clones listed, about 88% were seen once. Specified treatment: roughly 18 received Ad26.COV2.S at low or high dose, single or two shots; several received placebo; per-sample allocation not given. Vaccine and placebo recipients were sampled on day 63 after the first injection. These data are taken from a study of Ad26.COV2.S vaccination and SARS-CoV-2 variants.

This receptor was obtained from a person aged 18 to 65 who received the Ad26.COV2.S COVID-19 vaccine or a placebo. The chain employs TRBV5-1 and TRBJ2-1; 8 bases agree with TRBD2. The sample was peripheral blood, taken in a trial of Ad26.COV2.S vaccine versus placebo. The CDR3 sequence: CASAPWGAGEGEQFF. Here the CDR3 DNA reads TGCGCCAGCGCCCCGTGGGGAGCGGGGGAGGGTGAGCAGTTCTTC.